These 14 T cell receptor beta chains originate from one sample sequenced in a study of Ad26.COV2.S vaccination and SARS-CoV-2 variants (dated by TCRdb to the early 2020s). Libraries were built with the immunoSEQ multiplex PCR assay. This is the immuneACCESS table as TCRdb keeps it, with only in-frame sequences that have V and J called. A part of the clones is gone; compared with another copy, unresolved V genes explain less than half, and the rest is unexplained. The table for this sample lists about 350,000 clones; 92% of them were counted only once. The ten largest clones represent around 4% of the sample. The time point label of this sample denotes: individuals recovered from natural SARS-CoV-2 infection. The sample in question was peripheral blood, obtained after recovery from COVID-19. These receptors all come from a human donor who had recovered from COVID-19.

The chain carries TRBV18 and TRBJ1-1; 9 bases are shared with TRBD1. This CDR3 comprises 14 residues. V lost 5 bases, J lost 6 bases, and 7 bases stayed unmatched. The V gene's germline CDR1 is KGHSH and CDR2 LQKENI. Here the CDR3 DNA reads TGTGCCAGCTCAAAAGGGACAGGGAGATCTGAAGCTTTCTTT. It codes for CASSKGTGRSEAFF.

This chain joins TRBV27 and TRBJ2-4; no clear D gene. V was clipped by 5 bases and J by 5 bases, with 10 bases between them. This CDR3 has 13 amino acids. Germline lookup yields CDR1 MNHEY and CDR2 SMNVEV (reference sequence). This CDR3 reads CASSNPGENIQYF. In DNA form, the CDR3 reads TGTGCCAGCAGTAACCCTGGGGAAAACATTCAGTACTTC.

This clone has a single count. This sequence joins TRBV6-6 and TRBJ1-1; D remains unclear. V lost 11 bases and J 6 bases, leaving 13 bases between the germline ends. The CDR3 totals 11 residues. Germline V gene data show CDR1 as MNHNY and CDR2 as SVGAGI (reference sequence). The CDR3 loop is CAVSGVSEAFF. The CDR3 bases are TGTGCCGTTTCCGGGGTCTCTGAAGCTTTCTTT.

A word on this clone: Other nucleotide sequences in the sample specify the same CDR3. The chain recombines TRBV4-3 with TRBJ1-3; D perhaps matches TRBD1 (5 bases). Deletions cut 0 bases from V and 0 bases from J, with 6 bases between. The CDR3 has 15 amino acids. The V gene's germline CDR1 is LGHNA and CDR2 YSLEER. The CDR3 protein is CASSQDGGSGNTIYF. The CDR3 DNA is TGCGCCAGCAGCCAAGACGGGGGCTCTGGAAACACCATATATTTT.

The J gene is TRBJ2-1, the V gene TRBV2; the match to TRBD1 covers 9 bases. The CDR3 has 12 amino acids. Germline V CDR1 and CDR2: SNHLY, FYNNEI. V was pared by 5 bases and J by 15 bases, with 8 bases of the junction left unmatched. CDR3: CASSFLRDRAFF. In DNA form, the CDR3 reads TGTGCCAGCAGTTTTCTCCGGGACAGGGCGTTCTTC.

On this clone: A junction boundary mismatches the germline segment, possibly from a read error. The rearrangement joins TRBV11-2 to TRBJ2-6; TRBD2 agrees at 10 bases. The V gene's germline CDR1 is SGHAT and CDR2 FQNNGV. This CDR3 comprises 16 residues. The DNA for the CDR3 is TGTGCCAGCAGTTTAGCGGGGGGCTCTGGGGCCAACGTCCTGACTTTC. Translating it yields CASSLAGGSGANVLTF.

The J gene is TRBJ1-2, the V gene TRBV18, with 8 bases that match TRBD1. V was pared by 3 bases and J by 6 bases, with 3 bases of the junction left unmatched. The germline V gene has CDR1 KGHSH and CDR2 LQKENI. The CDR3 spans 13 residues. The CDR3 spells CASSPTGEDGYTF. CDR3 nucleotide sequence: TGTGCCAGCTCACCGACAGGGGAGGATGGCTACACCTTC.

The V call is TRBV11-2, the J call TRBJ1-1; the D gene is possibly TRBD1 (5 bases). Trimming cost V 3 bases and J 11 bases, with 22 bases left between them. Germline V lookup: CDR1 SGHAT, CDR2 FQNNGV. The CDR3 is made up of 15 amino acids. The CDR3 spells CASSLGTRGPRGAFF. The CDR3, as DNA: TGTGCCAGCAGCTTGGGGACGCGGGGCCCTCGGGGGGCTTTCTTT.

This clone was detected once. This chain connects TRBV18 to TRBJ1-5; D call uncertain. CDR1 is KGHSH and CDR2 is LQKENI in the germline V gene. The V end was cut by 1 base, the J end by 1 base, with 14 bases between. The CDR3 has 17 amino acids. The CDR3 spells CASSPLVISGSNQPQHF. CDR3 coding DNA: TGTGCCAGCTCACCACTGGTGATCAGTGGGAGCAATCAGCCCCAGCATTTT.

The chain joins TRBV12-3 or TRBV12-4 to TRBJ2-1; the D gene is possibly TRBD1 (6 bases). The CDR3 runs 13 residues. The V end was cut by 5 bases, the J end by 8 bases, with 13 bases between. CDR3 sequence reads: CASSRTVFDEQFF. Written as DNA, the CDR3 is TGTGCCAGCAGTCGGACAGTTTTCGATGAGCAGTTCTTC.

The V and J genes are TRBV7-3 and TRBJ2-1, with 7 bases matching TRBD1. Germline CDR1 is SGHTA and CDR2 is FQGTGA. The CDR3 sequence is 14 residues long. With V trimmed by 5 bases and J by 5 bases, 6 bases remained unmatched. CDR3 nucleotides: TGTGCCAGCAGCCCCTTACAGGGGAACAATGAGCAGTTCTTC. It translates to CASSPLQGNNEQFF.

This chain uses TRBV10-2 with TRBJ2-7; 10 bases are shared with TRBD1. Looked up from germline, CDR1 is WSHSY and CDR2 is SAAADI. The junction had 2 bases not matched to a gene; V was cut back by 6 bases and J by 0 bases. This CDR3 has 14 amino acids. CDR3: CASSRQGASYEQYF. DNA for the CDR3: TGCGCCAGCAGCAGACAGGGGGCCTCCTACGAGCAGTACTTC.

The chain links TRBV5-1 to TRBJ1-2; 9 bases are a match to TRBD1. Germline V lookup: CDR1 SGHRS, CDR2 YFSETQ. This CDR3 spans 14 amino acids. V lost 0 bases, J lost 5 bases, and 2 bases stayed unmatched. The CDR3 is CASSLGDRGYGYTF. The CDR3 DNA reads TGCGCCAGCAGCTTGGGCGACAGGGGGTATGGCTACACCTTC.

The chain recombines TRBV27 with TRBJ2-1, with D possibly TRBD1 on 5 matching bases. V lost 2 bases and J lost 2, with 13 bases in between. The CDR3 has 16 amino acids. Germline lookup yields CDR1 MNHEY and CDR2 SMNVEV (reference sequence). CDR3: CASSLGADPTYNEQFF. The CDR3, as DNA: TGTGCCAGCAGTTTAGGGGCGGACCCGACCTACAATGAGCAGTTCTTC.